This T cell receptor beta chain was recovered during a study of T cell responses to AZD1222 COVID-19 vaccine. Findings of the study overall: Rises in breadth and depth of Spike-specific TCRs came after two AZD1222 doses. In the spike-specific TCR repertoire, nearly half reportedly target unmutated variant regions. Distributed over spike, vaccine-associated CD4 TCRs predominated at 160-218 and 743-854.

Details on this clone: Its target is not known.

The data were produced by immunoSEQ multiplex PCR, yet TCRdb's version contains in-frame clones alone and is incomplete. The table records about 130,000 clones, approximately 90% of them present only once. The source of this sequence is an adult in good health. Material: peripheral blood, obtained on day 0 of AZD1222 vaccination.

The DNA for the CDR3 is TGTGCCAGCAGCTTACTTAGTGGCAGGGGGGACTACGAGCAGTACTTC. It encodes CASSLLSGRGDYEQYF. The rearrangement uses TRBV11-2 and TRBJ2-7, with D possibly matching TRBD1 (7 bases). The germline CDR1 and CDR2 sequences are SGHAT and FQNNGV. The CDR3 spans 16 residues. The V gene lost 2 bases and the J gene lost 3 bases, with 17 bases spanning the gap.